This T cell receptor beta chain was retrieved from a study of human T cells and chemical hapten exposure. On the study more broadly: The study sensitized with 2% DPC on an approximately 2 cm by approximately 2 cm patch of upper inner arm skin. Study-level results: There was alopecia in the donors, so their immune response may differ from that of healthy people.

TCRdb ran MiXCR on the RACE reads and lists one entry per CDR3 protein. This sample has nearly 85,000 distinct CDR3 sequences, with roughly 11% found just once. The germline gives CDR1 ENHRY, CDR2 SYGVKD. The length of the CDR3 is 14 residues. V was shortened by 3 bases and J by 1 base, with 9 bases between the two germline ends. A remark on this clonotype: Its matching antigen is unknown.

The time point: patch test 2, 6 weeks after DPC sensitization. Treatment indicated: therapeutic diphenylcyclopropenone sensitization with weekly scalp DPC. The V gene is TRBV10-3, the J gene TRBJ1-2; D call uncertain. Here the sequenced sample was whole blood, taken in connection with sensitization to the hapten diphenylcyclopropenone (DPC). This sequence originates from a man between 18 and 35 years old with alopecia areata. Some clones in this sample may be carry-over from other donors' samples. The CDR3 nucleotides are TGTGCCATCAGTGATCTCGGCAGTAACTATGGCTACACCTTC. It translates to CAISDLGSNYGYTF.